This T cell receptor (beta chain) was found in a study of shared clonotypes between healthy human individuals. Naive CD8 cells comprised CD45RO-negative, CCR7-positively selected cells, excluding terminally differentiated effector memory CD45RA+ cells. Study-wide results and caveats: Shared clonotypes across all four donors exceeded non-shared ones in generation probability.

As for this clone: Its target is unknown.

The material for each subset, its genomic DNA, was split evenly across several immunoSEQ plates. Per the original data handling: Because ImmunoSEQ provided only junction sequences with no quality scores, the filtering differed. TCRdb's table, derived via immunoSEQ multiplex PCR, lists solely in-frame clones and lacks some. That table supplies the V and J calls and clone size; D and trimming were determined from the DNA. Of approximately 600,000 clones in the sample, about 95% were seen once. Trimming removed 0 bases from V and 4 bases from J; junction bases left unmatched: 9. The CDR3 runs 16 residues. The V gene's germline CDR1 is SGHDT and CDR2 YYEEEE.

The V and J genes are TRBV5-6 and TRBJ2-7; 8 bases are a match to TRBD1. The source material was naive CD8+ T cells sorted from blood. This receptor was obtained from a woman in her twenties or thirties in good health. CDR3 nucleotide sequence: TGTGCCAGCAGCTTGGGGGCCGGGCAGGGGGCGTACGAGCAGTACTTC. This codes for CASSLGAGQGAYEQYF.